This T cell receptor (beta chain) was captured by sequencing in a study of cytomegalovirus exposure and HLA in healthy donors. The study drew the donors from its approximately 120-subject validation cohort, separate from the roughly 700-subject first cohort. Overall study findings and caveats: High specificity and sensitivity for cytomegalovirus status were reported for the classifier.

Trimming left V 3 bases short and J 5 bases short, with 28 bases between. Germline-derived CDR1 and CDR2 are GTSNPN and SVGIG (reference sequence). The CDR3 loop spans 19 amino acids. Profiled with immunoSEQ multiplex PCR; TCRdb holds only in-frame clones, not every one. The sample holds over 60,000 clones, approximately 94% seen once. A remark on this clone: Its antigen is not identified.

This TCR was recovered from a man aged 18 to 29 in good health and CMV-seropositive. Sequencing was carried out using PBMCs. The chain joins TRBV30 to TRBJ2-2, with D perhaps matching TRBD1 (6 bases). CDR3 sequence reads: CAWREIVQGKQKITGELFF. The CDR3 DNA follows: TGTGCCTGGAGGGAGATCGTACAGGGCAAACAGAAGATAACCGGGGAGCTGTTTTTT.